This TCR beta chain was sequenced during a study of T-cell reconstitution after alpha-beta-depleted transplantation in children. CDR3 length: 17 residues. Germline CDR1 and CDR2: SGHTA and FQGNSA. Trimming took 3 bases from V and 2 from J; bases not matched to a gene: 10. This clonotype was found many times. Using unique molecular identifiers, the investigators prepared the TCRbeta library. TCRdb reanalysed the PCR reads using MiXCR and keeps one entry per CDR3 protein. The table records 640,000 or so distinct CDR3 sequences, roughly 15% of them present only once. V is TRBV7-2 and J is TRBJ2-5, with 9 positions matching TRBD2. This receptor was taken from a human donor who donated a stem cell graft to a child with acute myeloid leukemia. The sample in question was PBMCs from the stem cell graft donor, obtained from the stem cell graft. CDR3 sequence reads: CASSFRLPTSGQETQYF. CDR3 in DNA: TGTGCCAGCAGCTTCCGACTTCCCACTAGCGGGCAAGAGACCCAGTACTTC.